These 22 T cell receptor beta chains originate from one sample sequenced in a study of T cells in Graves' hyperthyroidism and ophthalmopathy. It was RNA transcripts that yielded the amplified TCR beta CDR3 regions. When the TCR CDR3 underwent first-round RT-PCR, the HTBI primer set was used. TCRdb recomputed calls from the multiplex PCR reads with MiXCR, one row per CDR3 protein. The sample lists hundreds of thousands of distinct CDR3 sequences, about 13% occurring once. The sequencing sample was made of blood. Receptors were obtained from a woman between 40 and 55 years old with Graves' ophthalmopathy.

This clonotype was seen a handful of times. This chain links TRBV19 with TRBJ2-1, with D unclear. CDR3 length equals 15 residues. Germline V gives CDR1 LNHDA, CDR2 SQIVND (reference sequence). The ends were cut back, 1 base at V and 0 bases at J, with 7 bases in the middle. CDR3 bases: TGTGCCAGTAGTATAGTTGGCAACTCCTACAATGAGCAGTTCTTC. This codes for CASSIVGNSYNEQFF.

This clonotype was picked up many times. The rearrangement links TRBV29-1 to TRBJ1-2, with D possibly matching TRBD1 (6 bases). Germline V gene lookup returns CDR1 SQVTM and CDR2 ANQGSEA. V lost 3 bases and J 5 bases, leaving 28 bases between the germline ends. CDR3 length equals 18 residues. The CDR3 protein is CSVDHPPGRGMMQYGYTF. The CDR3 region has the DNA TGCAGCGTTGATCACCCGCCGGGAAGGGGGATGATGCAATATGGCTACACCTTC.

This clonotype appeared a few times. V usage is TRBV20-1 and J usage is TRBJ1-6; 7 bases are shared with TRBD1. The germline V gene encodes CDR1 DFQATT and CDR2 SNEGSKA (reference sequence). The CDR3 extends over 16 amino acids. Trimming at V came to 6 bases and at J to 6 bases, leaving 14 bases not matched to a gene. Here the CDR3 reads CSAIKQGTAFNSPLHF. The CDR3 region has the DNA TGCAGTGCAATCAAACAGGGGACAGCTTTTAATTCACCCCTCCACTTT.

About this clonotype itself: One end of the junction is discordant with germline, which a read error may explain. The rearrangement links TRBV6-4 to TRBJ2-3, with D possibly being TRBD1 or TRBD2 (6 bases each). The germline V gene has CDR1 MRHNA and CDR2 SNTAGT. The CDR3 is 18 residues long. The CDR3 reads CTSSEDRWGATTADTQYF. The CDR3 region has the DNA TGTACCAGCAGTGAAGACCGGTGGGGGGCAACCACGGCAGATACCCAGTATTTT.

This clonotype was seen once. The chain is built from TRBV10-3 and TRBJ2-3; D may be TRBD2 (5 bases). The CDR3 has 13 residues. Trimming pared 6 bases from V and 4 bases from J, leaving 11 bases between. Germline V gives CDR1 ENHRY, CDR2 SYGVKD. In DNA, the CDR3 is TGTGCCATCAGGACCGGCGGGTCAGATACGCAGTATTTT. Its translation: CAIRTGGSDTQYF.

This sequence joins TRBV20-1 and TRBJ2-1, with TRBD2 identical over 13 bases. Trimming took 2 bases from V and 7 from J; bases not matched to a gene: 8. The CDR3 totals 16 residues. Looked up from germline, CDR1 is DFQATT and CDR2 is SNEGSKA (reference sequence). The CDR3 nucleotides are TGCAGTGCTAGACCCGGACTAGCGGGAGCTGGAAATGAGCAGTTCTTC. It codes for CSARPGLAGAGNEQFF.

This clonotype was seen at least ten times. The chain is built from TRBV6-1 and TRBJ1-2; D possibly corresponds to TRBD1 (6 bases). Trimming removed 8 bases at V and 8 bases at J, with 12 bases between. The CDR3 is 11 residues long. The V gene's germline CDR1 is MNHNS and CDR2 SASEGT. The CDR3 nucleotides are TGTGCCAGCTTCACAGGGATCGGCTACACCTTC. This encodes CASFTGIGYTF.

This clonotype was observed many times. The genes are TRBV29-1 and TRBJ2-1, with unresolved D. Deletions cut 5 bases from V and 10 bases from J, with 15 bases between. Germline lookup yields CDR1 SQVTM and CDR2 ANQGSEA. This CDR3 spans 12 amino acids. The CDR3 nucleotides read TGCAGCGTTTCAGTCCTTGCAGCGGAGCAGTTCTTC. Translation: CSVSVLAAEQFF.

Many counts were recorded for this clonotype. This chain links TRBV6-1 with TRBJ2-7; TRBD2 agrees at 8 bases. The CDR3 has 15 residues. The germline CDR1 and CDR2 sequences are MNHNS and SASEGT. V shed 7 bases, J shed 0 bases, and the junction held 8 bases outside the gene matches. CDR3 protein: CASTRRAGGSYEQYF. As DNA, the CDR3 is TGTGCCAGCACGCGGCGGGCGGGGGGCTCCTACGAGCAGTACTTC.

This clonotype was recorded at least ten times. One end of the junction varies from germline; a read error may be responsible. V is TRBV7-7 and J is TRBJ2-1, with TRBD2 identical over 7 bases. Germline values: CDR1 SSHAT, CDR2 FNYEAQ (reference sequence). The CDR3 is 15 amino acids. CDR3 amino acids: CASSLYPGGVNEQFF. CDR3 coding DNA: TGTGCTAGCAGCTTATACCCGGGGGGAGTCAATGAGCAGTTCTTC.

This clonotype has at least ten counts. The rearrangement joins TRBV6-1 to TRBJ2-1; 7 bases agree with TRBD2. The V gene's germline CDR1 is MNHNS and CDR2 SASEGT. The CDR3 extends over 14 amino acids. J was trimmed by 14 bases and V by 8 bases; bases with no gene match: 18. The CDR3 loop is CASQTGLAASRKFF. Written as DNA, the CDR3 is TGTGCCAGCCAGACCGGGCTAGCGGCCTCCAGGAAGTTCTTC.

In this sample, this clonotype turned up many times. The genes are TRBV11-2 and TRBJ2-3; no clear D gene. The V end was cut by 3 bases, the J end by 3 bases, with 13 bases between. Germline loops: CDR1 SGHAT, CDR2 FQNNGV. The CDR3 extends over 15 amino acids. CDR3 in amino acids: CASSFSLDSTDTQYF. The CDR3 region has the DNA TGTGCCAGCAGCTTTTCTCTAGACTCAACAGATACGCAGTATTTT.

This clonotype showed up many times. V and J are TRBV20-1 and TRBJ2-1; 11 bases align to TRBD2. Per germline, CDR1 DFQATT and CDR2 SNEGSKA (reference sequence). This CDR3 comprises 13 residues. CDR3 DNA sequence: TGCATGATAGCGGGAGGGCCTAGAGGTGAGCAGTTCTTC. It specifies CMIAGGPRGEQFF.

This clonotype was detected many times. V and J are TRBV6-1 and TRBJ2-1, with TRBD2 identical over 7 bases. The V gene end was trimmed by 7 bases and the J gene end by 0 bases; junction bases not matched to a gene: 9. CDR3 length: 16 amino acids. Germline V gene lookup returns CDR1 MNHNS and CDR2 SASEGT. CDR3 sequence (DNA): TGTGCCAGCACCGACGTGGGCGGGAGCTCCTACAATGAGCAGTTCTTC. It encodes CASTDVGGSSYNEQFF.

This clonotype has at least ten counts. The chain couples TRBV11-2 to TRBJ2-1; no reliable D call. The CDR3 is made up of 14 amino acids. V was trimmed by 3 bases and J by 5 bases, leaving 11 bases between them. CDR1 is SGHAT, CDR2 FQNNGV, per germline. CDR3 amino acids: CASSFFRTDNEQFF. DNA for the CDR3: TGTGCCAGCAGCTTTTTCCGTACCGACAATGAGCAGTTCTTC. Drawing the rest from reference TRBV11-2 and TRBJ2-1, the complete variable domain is EAGVAQSPRYKIIEKRQSVAFWCNPISGHATLYWYQQILGQGPKLLIQFQNNGVVDDSQLPKDRFSAERLKGVDSTLKIQPAKLEDSAVYLCASSFFRTDNEQFFGPGTRLTVL.

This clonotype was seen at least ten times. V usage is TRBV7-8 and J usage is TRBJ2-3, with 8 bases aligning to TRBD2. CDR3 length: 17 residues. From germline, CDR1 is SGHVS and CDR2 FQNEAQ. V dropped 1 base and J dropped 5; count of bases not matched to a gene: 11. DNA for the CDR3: TGTGCCAGCAGCTTAGGACTCGGGGGGGCGACGGAAGATACGCAGTATTTT. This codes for CASSLGLGGATEDTQYF.

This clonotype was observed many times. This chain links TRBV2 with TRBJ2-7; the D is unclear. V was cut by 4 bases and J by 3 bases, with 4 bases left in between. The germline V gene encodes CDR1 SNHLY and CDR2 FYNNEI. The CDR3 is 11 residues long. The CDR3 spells CASSAFYEQYF. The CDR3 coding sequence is TGTGCCAGCAGTGCATTCTACGAGCAGTACTTC.

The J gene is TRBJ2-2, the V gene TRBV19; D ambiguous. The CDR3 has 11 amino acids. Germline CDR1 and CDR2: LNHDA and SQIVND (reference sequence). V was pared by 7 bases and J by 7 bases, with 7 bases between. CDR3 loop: CASIQGGELFF. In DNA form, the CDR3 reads TGTGCCAGTATCCAAGGCGGGGAGCTGTTTTTT.

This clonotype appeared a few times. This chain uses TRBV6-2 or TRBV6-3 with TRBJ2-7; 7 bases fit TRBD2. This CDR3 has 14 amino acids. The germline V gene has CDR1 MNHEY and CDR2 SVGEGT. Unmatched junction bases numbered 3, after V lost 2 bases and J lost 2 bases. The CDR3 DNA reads TGTGCCAGCAGTTACCCCGGGACTACCTACGAGCAGTACTTC. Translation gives CASSYPGTTYEQYF.

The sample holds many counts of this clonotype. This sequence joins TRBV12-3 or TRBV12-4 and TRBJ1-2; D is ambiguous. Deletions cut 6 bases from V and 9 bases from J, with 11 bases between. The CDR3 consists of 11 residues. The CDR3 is CASRSTARYTF. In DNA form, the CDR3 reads TGTGCCAGCAGAAGTACAGCACGCTACACCTTC.

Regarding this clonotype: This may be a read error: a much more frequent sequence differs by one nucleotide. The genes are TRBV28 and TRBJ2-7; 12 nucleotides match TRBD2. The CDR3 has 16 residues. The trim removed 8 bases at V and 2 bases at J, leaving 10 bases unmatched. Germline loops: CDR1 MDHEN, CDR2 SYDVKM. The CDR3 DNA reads TGTGCCAGCTTAAGTCTAGCGGGAGGGAGCCCCTACGAGCAGTACTTC. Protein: CASLSLAGGSPYEQYF.

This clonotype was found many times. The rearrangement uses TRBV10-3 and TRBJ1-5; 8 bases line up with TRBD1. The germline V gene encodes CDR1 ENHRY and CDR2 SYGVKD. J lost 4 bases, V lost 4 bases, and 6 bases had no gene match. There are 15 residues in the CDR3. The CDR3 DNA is TGTGCCATCAGTGTATACAGGGGGGAGAATCAGCCCCAGCATTTT. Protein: CAISVYRGENQPQHF.